This TCR beta chain was captured in a study of T cells expressing NK-cell markers. Study context: Cells sorted as CD3+CD56+NKG2C+, CD3+CD56+NKG2C- and CD3+CD56-NKG2C+ T cells supplied the TCR beta repertoires.

The V gene's germline CDR1 is SGHDT and CDR2 YYEEEE. CDR3 length: 14 residues. TCRdb reprocessed the 5' RACE reads, with one entry per CDR3 protein and no DNA. The sample has roughly 430,000 distinct CDR3 sequences, and its top ten clones hold 7.3%. The sequenced material came from blood T cells: a sorted CD56 or NKG2C T cell subset, CD4+ or CD8+ T cells, or bulk PBMC T cells (not recorded which). This chain joins TRBV5-6 and TRBJ1-1. This TCR was recovered from a woman between 18 and 70 years old in good health. CDR3 sequence reads: CASSSTPVNTEAFF.